A selection of T cell receptor beta chains follows, all from one sample in a study of blood T cell repertoires in COVID-19. Sequenced by immunoSEQ multiplex PCR; TCRdb stores in-frame clones only, minus some. The sample lists roughly 200,000 clones, around 84% occurring once. Sequenced material: peripheral blood. The receptors come from an elderly woman with COVID-19, enrolled during active disease. CDR3s include the opening cysteine and the closing phenylalanine or tryptophan. D genes are given only for firm matches. The size entry is marked missing in some rows and otherwise reads once, few, many or a size class.

size	V	J	D	CDR3	DNA
-	TRBV7-8	TRBJ1-4	-	CASRRGNEKLFF	TGTGCCAGCCGGAGAGGGAATGAAAAACTGTTTTTT
-	TRBV6-2/TRBV6-3	TRBJ2-7	-	CASSYSTGKKGNEQYF	TGTGCCAGCAGTTACTCCACAGGGAAAAAAGGCAACGAGCAGTACTTC
-	TRBV14	TRBJ2-3	TRBD2	CASSQDPRLAGDTQYF	TGTGCCAGCAGCCAAGATCCGAGGCTAGCGGGGGATACGCAGTATTTT
once	TRBV7-9	TRBJ2-5	-	CASSSVGGLETQYF	TGTGCCAGCAGCTCTGTCGGAGGGCTAGAGACCCAGTACTTC
-	TRBV7-9	TRBJ1-3	-	CASSLGQSGNTIYF	TGTGCCAGCAGCTTAGGCCAGTCTGGAAACACCATATATTTT
once	TRBV4-2	TRBJ2-2	TRBD2	CASSQDLASGGLITGELFF	TGTGCCAGCAGCCAAGATCTGGCTAGCGGGGGCCTAATAACCGGGGAGCTGTTTTTT
once	TRBV6-5	TRBJ2-1	TRBD2	CASSRLAGTWNEQFF	TGTGCCAGCAGTAGACTAGCGGGGACTTGGAATGAGCAGTTCTTC
-	TRBV5-1	TRBJ2-5	-	CASSLTGETQYF	TGCGCCAGCAGCTTGACAGGAGAGACCCAGTACTTC
-	TRBV21-1	TRBJ2-1	-	CASSNNSEYNEQFF	TGTGCCAGCAGCAATAATAGCGAGTACAATGAGCAGTTCTTC
once	TRBV4-2	TRBJ1-2	TRBD1	CASSQVSTGEYGYTF	TGTGCCAGCAGCCAAGTTTCAACAGGGGAATATGGCTACACCTTC
-	TRBV19	TRBJ1-4	TRBD1	CASSIPRDRVEEKLFF	TGTGCCAGTAGTATACCCCGGGACAGGGTGGAGGAAAAACTGTTTTTT
-	TRBV5-8	TRBJ1-5	-	CASSLGERGNSNQPQHF	TGTGCCAGCAGCTTGGGTGAGCGGGGAAATAGCAATCAGCCCCAGCATTTT
-	TRBV30	TRBJ1-1	-	CAWSTGQRSRGAFF	TGTGCCTGGAGTACCGGACAGCGATCCCGTGGGGCTTTCTTT
few	TRBV7-2	TRBJ2-3	-	CASSPTVEDTQYF	TGTGCCAGCAGCCCCACGGTTGAAGATACGCAGTATTTT
-	TRBV4-2	TRBJ2-3	TRBD2	CASSQVSGGNGNTQYF	TGTGCCAGCAGCCAAGTAAGCGGGGGGAACGGAAATACGCAGTATTTT
-	TRBV5-1	TRBJ1-1	-	CASSLGVDTMYTEAFF	TGCGCCAGCAGCTTAGGGGTGGACACTATGTACACTGAAGCTTTCTTT
-	TRBV6-2/TRBV6-3	TRBJ2-7	-	CASSTNRRPYEQYF	TGTGCCAGCAGTACCAACAGGCGACCCTACGAGCAGTACTTC
once	TRBV5-1	TRBJ2-1	-	CASSLEQGTYNEQFF	TGCGCCAGCAGCTTGGAACAGGGAACCTACAATGAGCAGTTCTTC